The TCR beta chain under discussion was sequenced for a study of T cell changes during pregnancy in multiple sclerosis. Germline V lookup: CDR1 KGHSH, CDR2 LQKENI. The CDR3 contains 16 residues. V trimming: 1 base; J trimming: 2 bases; junction bases outside the gene matches: 6. Clones were sequenced by immunoSEQ multiplex PCR, and TCRdb holds only the in-frame ones, with some missing. The sample lists fewer than 60,000 clones, around 90% occurring once. V is TRBV18 and J is TRBJ2-7; 9 bases agree with TRBD1. The sequence was collected from a female donor in good health, enrolled as a control in a pregnancy study. The material sequenced was peripheral blood, taken after pregnancy. The CDR3 region has the DNA TGTGCCAGCTCACCACTTCCGGACAGGGGCGCCTACGAGCAGTACTTC. Translating gives CASSPLPDRGAYEQYF.